The 30 T cell receptor beta chains in this list originate from one sample, sequenced in a study of blood T cell repertoires in COVID-19. Profiled with immunoSEQ multiplex PCR; TCRdb holds only in-frame clones, not every one. The sample includes nearly 250,000 clones, about 90% of them seen just once. Sequencing input: PBMCs or T cells enriched from blood (not recorded which). These receptors originate from a man between 45 and 60 years old who had been exposed to COVID-19.

V is TRBV5-1 and J is TRBJ1-1; a weak D match, TRBD1 (5 bases). The germline CDR1 and CDR2 sequences are SGHRS and YFSETQ. CDR3 size: 16 residues. Trimming removed 2 bases at V and 3 bases at J, with 17 bases between. This CDR3 is CASSFKNRLIDTEAFF. DNA of the CDR3: TGCGCCAGCAGCTTCAAAAACAGGCTCATCGACACTGAAGCTTTCTTT.

The genes are TRBV7-3 and TRBJ2-7, with 8 bases that match TRBD1. CDR3 length: 13 amino acids. Per the germline V gene, CDR1 is SGHTA and CDR2 is FQGTGA. V lost 5 bases, J lost 3 bases, and 3 bases stayed unmatched. The CDR3 spells CASSRDRYYEQYF. The CDR3 DNA follows: TGTGCCAGCAGCCGGGACAGGTACTACGAGCAGTACTTC.

The chain combines TRBV6-6 with TRBJ1-2; D is perhaps TRBD1 (6 bases). V was cut by 6 bases and J by 6 bases, with 11 bases left in between. The germline V gene has CDR1 MNHNY and CDR2 SVGAGI (reference sequence). This CDR3 is built from 12 residues. CDR3 in amino acids: CASSPDRHGYTF. DNA for the CDR3: TGTGCCAGCAGCCCGGACAGACATGGCTACACCTTC.

The chain has TRBV9 and TRBJ2-1; D ambiguous. The CDR3 consists of 13 residues. Germline loops: CDR1 SGDLS, CDR2 YYNGEE. Trimming left V 3 bases short and J 5 bases short, with 9 bases between. The CDR3 region is CASSAQTHNEQFF. CDR3 sequence (DNA): TGTGCCAGCAGCGCCCAAACACACAATGAGCAGTTCTTC. The full variable domain, in which reference TRBV9 and TRBJ2-1 provide the parts outside the CDR3, is DSGVTQTPKHLITATGQRVTLRCSPRSGDLSVYWYQQSLDQGLQFLIQYYNGEERAKGNILERFSAQQFPDLHSELNLSSLELGDSALYFCASSAQTHNEQFFGPGTRLTVL.

This clone appeared once. This chain uses TRBV11-3 with TRBJ2-1; D uncertain. This CDR3 is built from 13 residues. Germline V gene lookup returns CDR1 SGHNT and CDR2 YENEEA. The germline V and J ends were trimmed by 5 bases and 0 bases, with 5 bases remaining between them. This CDR3 reads CASSAGSYNEQFF. The DNA of the CDR3 is TGTGCCAGCAGCGCCGGCTCCTACAATGAGCAGTTCTTC.

This chain links TRBV10-3 with TRBJ2-1, with 10 nucleotides matching TRBD2. The germline V gene has CDR1 ENHRY and CDR2 SYGVKD. Trimming took 4 bases from V and 1 from J; bases not matched to a gene: 13. CDR3 length: 19 amino acids. The CDR3 loop is CAISVSASGSTLSYNEQFF. The CDR3 DNA reads as TGTGCCATCAGTGTCTCGGCTAGCGGGAGTACCCTATCCTACAATGAGCAGTTCTTC.

This clone was detected once. The chain carries TRBV7-8 and TRBJ1-2, with TRBD1 matching over 9 bases. This CDR3 comprises 14 residues. Germline CDR1 is SGHVS and CDR2 is FQNEAQ. Trimming at V came to 5 bases and at J to 3 bases, leaving 4 bases not matched to a gene. This CDR3 reads CASSADRGYYGYTF. DNA of the CDR3: TGTGCCAGCAGCGCGGACAGGGGATACTATGGCTACACCTTC.

V and J are TRBV11-2 and TRBJ2-5; D might be TRBD2 (5 bases). This CDR3 spans 15 amino acids. Trimming pared 1 base from V and 5 bases from J, leaving 14 bases between. Germline V gene data show CDR1 as SGHAT and CDR2 as FQNNGV. The DNA of the CDR3 is TGTGCCAGCAGCTTAGTCCAAAGCGGCGGGGAGACCCAGTACTTC. It yields the protein CASSLVQSGGETQYF. The whole variable domain, remainder taken from reference TRBV11-2 and TRBJ2-5, is EAGVAQSPRYKIIEKRQSVAFWCNPISGHATLYWYQQILGQGPKLLIQFQNNGVVDDSQLPKDRFSAERLKGVDSTLKIQPAKLEDSAVYLCASSLVQSGGETQYFGPGTRLLVL.

The J gene is TRBJ1-3, the V gene TRBV6-5; D may be TRBD1 (5 bases). In germline, CDR1 is MNHEY, CDR2 SVGAGI. The CDR3 spans 15 residues. V shed 6 bases and J shed 0 bases, with 12 bases lying between them. The CDR3 spells CASRTELSSGNTIYF. The DNA for the CDR3 is TGTGCCAGCAGGACAGAATTGAGCTCTGGAAACACCATATATTTT.

The V and J genes are TRBV2 and TRBJ1-1, with D possibly being TRBD1 (6 bases). This CDR3 has 13 amino acids. Germline assignment: CDR1 SNHLY and CDR2 FYNNEI. Trimming took 4 bases from V and 4 from J, leaving 10 bases between them. The CDR3 here is CASSGEQGTEAFF. DNA of the CDR3: TGTGCCAGCAGTGGAGAACAGGGCACTGAAGCTTTCTTT.

V is TRBV2 and J is TRBJ2-3; TRBD2 is a possible D gene (5 bases). The germline gives CDR1 SNHLY, CDR2 FYNNEI. This CDR3 has 14 residues. V shed 8 bases and J shed 6 bases, with 18 bases lying between them. CDR3 DNA sequence: TGTGCCAGCGACCGGACTCCTCCGGGGGATACGCAGTATTTT. Protein: CASDRTPPGDTQYF.

This sequence joins TRBV7-6 and TRBJ1-1, with D tentatively TRBD1 (5 bases). Germline loops: CDR1 SGHVS, CDR2 FNYEAQ. The V and J ends lost 1 base and 0 bases respectively, with 9 bases between them. The CDR3 runs to 15 residues. For the CDR3, the DNA is TGTGCCAGCAGCTTAGGGGGAGGGGTGAACACTGAAGCTTTCTTT. This sequence encodes CASSLGGGVNTEAFF.

The chain has TRBV6-5 and TRBJ1-1; 7 bases fit TRBD1. Germline V gene sequence: CDR1 MNHEY, CDR2 SVGAGI. V gave up 9 bases and J gave up 1 base; unmatched junction bases: 5. The CDR3 sequence is 13 residues long. This chain's CDR3 is CASRRQGNTEAFF. The CDR3 DNA reads as TGTGCCAGTCGGCGACAGGGGAACACTGAAGCTTTCTTT.

In its sample, this clone was seen a few times. The J gene is TRBJ1-4, the V gene TRBV30; no clear D. The CDR3 has 14 amino acids. The V and J ends lost 2 bases and 5 bases respectively, with 12 bases between them. Germline-derived CDR1 and CDR2 are GTSNPN and SVGIG (reference sequence). CDR3 in amino acids: CAWSFVSVNEKLFF. In DNA, the CDR3 is TGTGCCTGGAGTTTTGTGTCAGTAAATGAAAAACTGTTTTTT. Together with reference TRBV30 and TRBJ1-4, the CDR3 gives the full variable domain: SQTIHQWPATLVQPVGSPLSLECTVEGTSNPNLYWYRQAAGRGLQLLFYSVGIGQISSEVPQNLSASRPQDRQFILSSKKLLLSDSGFYLCAWSFVSVNEKLFFGSGTQLSVL.

The J gene is TRBJ1-2, the V gene TRBV9; D call uncertain. The ends were cut back, 4 bases at V and 7 bases at J, with 14 bases in the middle. This CDR3 has 13 amino acids. Germline CDR1 and CDR2: SGDLS and YYNGEE. The CDR3 loop reads CASSQRGRGGYTF. The CDR3 coding sequence is TGTGCCAGCAGCCAGCGGGGTCGGGGTGGCTACACCTTC.

V gene TRBV5-1 combines with J gene TRBJ2-3; D uncertain. V was trimmed by 1 base and J by 1 base, leaving 7 bases between them. The CDR3 is 14 amino acids. Germline V CDR1 and CDR2: SGHRS, YFSETQ. Here the CDR3 reads CASSLFGGTDTQYF. DNA for the CDR3: TGCGCCAGCAGCTTGTTCGGAGGCACAGATACGCAGTATTTT.

The gene calls are TRBV5-1 and TRBJ2-1; perhaps TRBD1 as D (5 bases). V lost 0 bases to trimming and J lost 5 bases, with 12 bases between them. CDR3 length: 15 amino acids. Germline V gene lookup returns CDR1 SGHRS and CDR2 YFSETQ. In DNA form, the CDR3 reads TGCGCCAGCAGCTTGGTGGCAGGGTCCCACAATGAGCAGTTCTTC. Its translation: CASSLVAGSHNEQFF. The entire variable domain, with the rest obtained from reference TRBV5-1 and TRBJ2-1, is as follows: KAGVTQTPRYLIKTRGQQVTLSCSPISGHRSVSWYQQTPGQGLQFLFEYFSETQRNKGNFPGRFSGRQFSNSRSEMNVSTLELGDSALYLCASSLVAGSHNEQFFGPGTRLTVL.

V is TRBV2 and J is TRBJ2-7; 8 bases map to TRBD2. In germline, CDR1 is SNHLY, CDR2 FYNNEI. V shed 6 bases and J 5 bases; nucleotides not matched to a gene: 12. This CDR3 is 15 amino acids long. This CDR3 reads CASSRFQAGVDEQYF. In nucleotides, the CDR3 is TGTGCCAGCAGCCGATTTCAAGCGGGGGTCGACGAGCAGTACTTC.

This clone was seen more than once but under ten times. The chain couples TRBV2 to TRBJ2-6; no definite D call. Between the trimmed V and J ends, which lost 3 bases and 4 bases, there was a span of 7 bases. The CDR3 runs 14 residues. The germline gives CDR1 SNHLY, CDR2 FYNNEI. CDR3 DNA: TGTGCCAGCAGTGACTATTCGGGGGCCAACGTCCTGACTTTC. This encodes CASSDYSGANVLTF.

The chain is built from TRBV5-8 and TRBJ1-6, with TRBD1 identical over 9 bases. The CDR3 has 14 amino acids. Germline CDR1 and CDR2: SGHTS and YDEGEE. Trimming removed 4 bases from V and 10 bases from J; junction bases left unmatched: 6. CDR3 coding DNA: TGTGCCAGCAGCACGACAGGGGGATTCTCACCCCTCCACTTT. Its translation is CASSTTGGFSPLHF. The full variable domain, in which reference TRBV5-8 and TRBJ1-6 provide the parts outside the CDR3, is EAGVTQSPTHLIKTRGQQATLRCSPISGHTSVYWYQQALGLGLQFLLWYDEGEERNRGNFPPRFSGRQFPNYSSELNVNALELEDSALYLCASSTTGGFSPLHFGNGTRLTVT.

This clone was recorded a few times. The genes are TRBV25-1 and TRBJ1-1, with D possibly being TRBD1 (6 bases). Deletions cut 1 base from V and 0 bases from J, with 15 bases between. This CDR3 contains 17 residues. The germline gives CDR1 MGHDK, CDR2 SYGVNS. CDR3 nucleotides: TGTGCCAGCAGTGAATTGGGGGGGCGTGGGATGAACACTGAAGCTTTCTTT. Protein product: CASSELGGRGMNTEAFF.

This chain uses TRBV10-2 with TRBJ1-2; 9 bases agree with TRBD1. The CDR3 is made up of 14 amino acids. Germline loops: CDR1 WSHSY, CDR2 SAAADI. V dropped 5 bases and J dropped 9; count of bases not matched to a gene: 10. The CDR3 spells CASSPGQGFSRYTF. DNA of the CDR3: TGCGCCAGCAGTCCTGGACAGGGGTTCTCTCGCTACACCTTC.

V usage is TRBV10-3 and J usage is TRBJ1-4, with TRBD1 matching 7 bases. CDR3 length equals 15 residues. The V and J ends lost 2 bases and 8 bases, in that order; junction bases with no gene match: 8. Germline V gene sequence: CDR1 ENHRY, CDR2 SYGVKD. The chain's CDR3 is CAISERGRGMEKLFF. CDR3 DNA: TGTGCCATCAGTGAGCGGGGCAGGGGGATGGAAAAACTGTTTTTT.

This chain joins TRBV5-1 and TRBJ2-1; D is perhaps TRBD1 (6 bases). Germline V gene data show CDR1 as SGHRS and CDR2 as YFSETQ. Trimming shortened V by 2 bases and J by 6 bases, and 12 bases separated the two germline ends. CDR3 length: 14 amino acids. This chain's CDR3 is CASSLYRASNEQFF. The CDR3 nucleotides are TGCGCCAGCAGCTTATACAGGGCCTCCAATGAGCAGTTCTTC.

This chain links TRBV5-4 with TRBJ2-1; 7 bases agree with TRBD1. V trimming: 3 bases; J trimming: 3 bases; junction bases outside the gene matches: 3. Per the germline V gene, CDR1 is SGHNT and CDR2 is YYREEE (reference sequence). This CDR3 is built from 14 residues. CDR3 DNA sequence: TGTGCCAGCAGCTCCCGGACAGGCTACAATGAGCAGTTCTTC. Its protein is CASSSRTGYNEQFF.

This rearrangement joins TRBV19 to TRBJ2-7; TRBD1 aligns across 8 bases. The V segment lost 1 base and the J segment 0 bases; nucleotides outside the gene matches: 2. CDR1 is LNHDA, CDR2 SQIVND, per germline (reference sequence). The CDR3 covers 15 residues. The CDR3 loop reads CASSIGQGPSYEQYF. In DNA form, the CDR3 reads TGTGCCAGTAGTATAGGACAGGGGCCCTCCTACGAGCAGTACTTC.

V and J are TRBV10-3 and TRBJ1-2; D is possibly TRBD1 (6 bases). This CDR3 has 14 residues. The germline V gene encodes CDR1 ENHRY and CDR2 SYGVKD. The V and J ends lost 10 bases and 4 bases respectively, with 19 bases between them. The DNA of the CDR3 is TGTGCCACCTCGGGGGGGGCGTCCGCCTATGGCTACACCTTC. Amino acids: CATSGGASAYGYTF.

The J gene is TRBJ1-5, the V gene TRBV18; D possibly corresponds to TRBD1 (5 bases). The length of the CDR3 is 16 residues. V lost 5 bases and J 0 bases, leaving 14 bases between the germline ends. Germline-derived CDR1 and CDR2 are KGHSH and LQKENI. The CDR3 DNA reads as TGTGCCAGCTCAGCCAGACAGAAAAATAGCAATCAGCCCCAGCATTTT. Translation: CASSARQKNSNQPQHF.

This clone appeared a few times. The chain links TRBV28 to TRBJ1-2, with a weak D call TRBD1 (5 bases). Germline CDR1 is MDHEN and CDR2 is SYDVKM. V lost 3 bases and J 2 bases, leaving 10 bases between the germline ends. The CDR3 totals 14 residues. This CDR3 reads CASSLGLSNYGYTF. The CDR3 DNA sequence: TGTGCCAGCAGTTTGGGGCTTTCCAACTATGGCTACACCTTC.

The rearrangement joins TRBV9 to TRBJ1-6; the match to TRBD1 covers 7 bases. Trimming at V came to 3 bases and at J to 7 bases, leaving 7 bases not matched to a gene. CDR3 length equals 15 residues. Germline V lookup: CDR1 SGDLS, CDR2 YYNGEE. CDR3 loop: CASSAMTGFNSPLHF. In DNA, the CDR3 is TGTGCCAGCAGCGCGATGACAGGGTTCAATTCACCCCTCCACTTT.